These 6 T cell receptor beta chains were all obtained from the same sample, sequenced in a study of T cells in localized non-small cell lung cancer (dated by TCRdb to 2018 to 2021). Library preparation used the immunoSEQ multiplex PCR assay. Imported from immuneACCESS, the table was reduced by TCRdb to in-frame sequences with V and J called. These copies leave out some clones; in studies compared against another copy, an unresolved V gene accounts for under half, and the cause of the remainder is not known. The sample table lists 45,000 to 65,000 clones, around 90% of them with a count of one. The ten largest account for less than 25% of the sample. This sample comprised peripheral blood, obtained before any cancer treatment. Receptor source: a man aged 40 to 70 with stage I squamous cell lung carcinoma.

The chain links TRBV2 to TRBJ2-1, with 12 bases identical to TRBD1. V shed 6 bases and J 9 bases; nucleotides not matched to a gene: 9. CDR1 is SNHLY and CDR2 is FYNNEI in the germline V gene. The CDR3 runs 15 residues. The CDR3 sequence is CASSHPGTGGTEQFF. CDR3 in DNA: TGTGCCAGCAGCCACCCCGGGACAGGGGGCACTGAGCAGTTCTTC.

The rearrangement links TRBV18 to TRBJ2-7, with D perhaps matching TRBD1 (8 bases). Trimming took off 3 bases at V and 4 bases at J, with 16 bases between the two ends. CDR1 is KGHSH and CDR2 is LQKENI in the germline V gene. The length of the CDR3 is 15 residues. CDR3 sequence: CASSPQGARGYEQYF. CDR3 bases: TGTGCCAGCTCACCGCAGGGGGCGCGGGGGTACGAGCAGTACTTC.

This clone was seen only a few times. The gene calls are TRBV28 and TRBJ2-1; no reliable D call. Germline-derived CDR1 and CDR2 are MDHEN and SYDVKM. The V and J ends lost 5 bases and 4 bases respectively, with 3 bases between them. The CDR3 spans 11 residues. This CDR3 is CASSQYNEQFF. The CDR3, as DNA: TGTGCCAGCAGTCAGTACAATGAGCAGTTCTTC.

In its sample, this clone ranks as medium-sized. The rearrangement uses TRBV7-2 and TRBJ2-1; D not resolved. CDR3 size: 14 residues. Germline CDR1 SGHTA, CDR2 FQGNSA. Trimming took 3 bases from V and 0 from J, leaving 6 bases between them. CDR3 coding DNA: TGTGCCAGCAGCTTGGAGAGCTCCTACAATGAGCAGTTCTTC. Translation gives CASSLESSYNEQFF.

The V gene is TRBV2, the J gene TRBJ1-5, with a tentative D call TRBD1 (5 bases). The CDR3 sequence is 14 residues long. Per the germline V gene, CDR1 is SNHLY and CDR2 is FYNNEI. V was trimmed by 5 bases and J by 4 bases, leaving 12 bases between them. The CDR3, as DNA: TGTGCCAGCAGTATGGGGGTCCAAAATCAGCCCCAGCATTTT. Its protein is CASSMGVQNQPQHF.

V gene TRBV7-6 combines with J gene TRBJ2-7, with no clear D. The CDR3 extends over 12 amino acids. Trimming removed 5 bases from V and 6 bases from J, with 11 bases in between. Germline CDR1 and CDR2: SGHVS and FNYEAQ. CDR3 sequence: CASSPRYGEQYF. The CDR3 DNA reads TGTGCCAGCAGCCCACGGTACGGCGAGCAGTACTTC.